This passage covers 20 T cell receptor beta chains from one sample sequenced in a study of blood T cells in healthy people across ages. A sample-barcoded 5' primer and a J-beta primer mix were used in a second PCR of about 7 to 12 cycles. Via MiXCR, TCRdb re-called the 5' RACE reads, giving one row per CDR3 protein. The sample records around 1,500,000 distinct CDR3 sequences, approximately 30% being singletons. The sequencing input was blood. These TCRs come from a woman under 40 in good health.

V gene TRBV12-3 or TRBV12-4 combines with J gene TRBJ1-1; maybe TRBD1 (6 bases). V lost 8 bases and J lost 4, with 17 bases in between. This CDR3 has 14 amino acids. The CDR3 loop is CASLRAGQFTEAFF. Here the CDR3 DNA reads TGTGCCAGCCTCCGGGCAGGACAGTTCACTGAAGCTTTCTTT.

This clonotype was detected a few times. The chain recombines TRBV25-1 with TRBJ1-3; D gene uncertain. The CDR3 totals 15 residues. CDR1 and CDR2 from the germline V gene are MGHDK and SYGVNS. The ends were cut back, 2 bases at V and 5 bases at J, with 13 bases in the middle. CDR3 sequence (DNA): TGTGCCAGCAGTGAAGTGAGGGAGCACCGAAACACCATATATTTT. Amino acid sequence: CASSEVREHRNTIYF. The full variable domain, with the rest looked up from reference TRBV25-1 and TRBJ1-3, is EADIYQTPRYLVIGTGKKITLECSQTMGHDKMYWYQQDPGMELHLIHYSYGVNSTEKGDLSSESTVSRIRTEHFPLTLESARPSHTSQYLCASSEVREHRNTIYFGEGSWLTVV.

This clonotype has more than one count but fewer than ten. The chain joins TRBV4-1 to TRBJ2-7; D remains ambiguous. Germline V gene lookup returns CDR1 MGHRA and CDR2 YSYEKL. The CDR3 loop spans 14 amino acids. The V gene lost 1 base and the J gene lost 1 base, with 8 bases spanning the gap. The CDR3 DNA sequence: TGCGCCAGCAGCCAAGCTTTTTCTTCCTACGAGCAGTACTTC. Its protein is CASSQAFSSYEQYF.

This clonotype was seen many times. V and J are TRBV5-5 and TRBJ2-4; the D is unclear. The CDR3 length is 16 residues. Per the germline V gene, CDR1 is SGHKS and CDR2 is YYEKEE (reference sequence). Trimming took off 4 bases at V and 1 base at J, with 15 bases between the two ends. The CDR3 loop reads CASSLLPDGAKNIQYF. The CDR3 DNA reads TGTGCCAGCAGCCTGCTACCCGATGGGGCCAAAAACATTCAGTACTTC.

The V gene is TRBV7-3, the J gene TRBJ1-6; 7 positions agree with TRBD1. With 9 bases clipped from V and 9 bases from J, the junction kept 8 bases outside the gene matches. Germline loops: CDR1 SGHTA, CDR2 FQGTGA. The CDR3 is 13 amino acids. Here the CDR3 DNA reads TGTGCCAGTGCCCAACAGGGGTCTTCACCCCTCCACTTT. Translated: CASAQQGSSPLHF. Variable domain in full (rest from reference TRBV7-3 and TRBJ1-6): GAGVSQTPSNKVTEKGKYVELRCDPISGHTALYWYRQSLGQGPEFLIYFQGTGAADDSGLPNDRFFAVRPEGSVSTLKIQRTERGDSAVYLCASAQQGSSPLHFGNGTRLTVT.

This clonotype was seen only a few times. The chain couples TRBV7-2 to TRBJ2-7, with a tentative D call TRBD2 (6 bases). The V end lost 5 bases, the J end lost 6 bases, and 14 bases lay between the germline ends. Per germline, CDR1 SGHTA and CDR2 FQGNSA. CDR3 length: 13 amino acids. The CDR3 reads CASSHGTQAEQYF. DNA for the CDR3: TGTGCCAGCAGCCACGGGACTCAAGCCGAGCAGTACTTC.

The rearrangement joins TRBV20-1 to TRBJ1-1; D gene unclear. Germline assignment: CDR1 DFQATT and CDR2 SNEGSKA (reference sequence). V was cut by 2 bases and J by 4 bases, with 14 bases left in between. CDR3 size: 14 residues. As DNA, the CDR3 is TGCAGTGCTAGATACGACACGTTCGCCACTGAAGCTTTCTTT. Translated, it gives CSARYDTFATEAFF.

The chain combines TRBV12-3 or TRBV12-4 with TRBJ1-1; 8 bases agree with TRBD1. The CDR3 totals 15 residues. J was trimmed by 6 bases and V by 3 bases; bases with no gene match: 9. The CDR3 DNA reads as TGTGCCAGCAGTTTTGGGACAGGAGGCTTGGCTGAAGCTTTCTTT. This codes for CASSFGTGGLAEAFF.

V and J are TRBV2 and TRBJ1-2; no clear D. V lost 1 base and J lost 6, with 12 bases in between. From germline, CDR1 is SNHLY and CDR2 FYNNEI. The CDR3 length is 14 residues. The DNA of the CDR3 is TGTGCCAGCAGTGAAGACGGGTTTGGGCATGGCTACACCTTC. Amino acids: CASSEDGFGHGYTF.

The chain is built from TRBV6-5 and TRBJ2-3; TRBD1 aligns across 9 bases. Losses at the gene ends were 2 bases for V and 5 bases for J; bases not matched to a gene: 8. The germline CDR1 and CDR2 sequences are MNHEY and SVGAGI. The CDR3 totals 16 residues. The CDR3 DNA reads as TGTGCCAGCAGTTACCACCGGGACAGGGCAGGAGATACGCAGTATTTT. Translated: CASSYHRDRAGDTQYF.

The chain carries TRBV15 and TRBJ1-4; a possible D gene is TRBD1 (6 bases). V was cut by 5 bases and J by 8 bases, with 18 bases left in between. Germline-derived CDR1 and CDR2 are LNHNV and YYDKDF (reference sequence). The length of the CDR3 is 15 residues. CDR3 amino acids: CATSPGGQLREKLFF. The CDR3 nucleotides are TGTGCCACCAGCCCCGGGGGACAACTGCGCGAAAAACTGTTTTTT.

The V call is TRBV4-3, the J call TRBJ2-5; TRBD2 agrees at 12 bases. The J call is doubtful: the DNA matches TRBJ2-7 better. This CDR3 is 15 amino acids long. The germline CDR1 and CDR2 sequences are LGHNA and YSLEER. CDR3 sequence reads: CASSQDASGRGEQYF. Here the CDR3 DNA reads TGCGCCAGCAGCCAAGACGCTAGCGGGAGGGGCGAGCAGTACTTC.

This clonotype turned up a few times. This chain joins TRBV6-2 or TRBV6-3 and TRBJ2-3; D uncertain. V was cut by 6 bases and J by 6 bases, with 7 bases left in between. Germline CDR1 reads MNHEY; CDR2 reads SVGEGT. This CDR3 comprises 11 residues. The CDR3, as DNA: TGTGCCAGCAGACAATACGATACGCAGTATTTT. This codes for CASRQYDTQYF.

The chain links TRBV24-1 to TRBJ2-1; 10 nucleotides align to TRBD2. V shed 9 bases and J 8 bases; nucleotides not matched to a gene: 12. The CDR3 consists of 15 residues. Germline V gene sequence: CDR1 KGHDR, CDR2 SFDVKD. The CDR3: CATAPSGSRGDEQFF. Here the CDR3 DNA reads TGTGCCACCGCGCCTAGCGGGAGCAGGGGGGATGAGCAGTTCTTC.

This clonotype was seen ten or more times. The chain combines TRBV6-2 or TRBV6-3 with TRBJ2-7; 10 nucleotides match TRBD1. There are 15 residues in the CDR3. The germline V gene has CDR1 MNHEY and CDR2 SVGEGT. The V gene end was trimmed by 3 bases and the J gene end by 2 bases; junction bases not matched to a gene: 4. CDR3 loop: CASSYTGTGAYEQYF. As DNA, the CDR3 is TGTGCCAGCAGTTATACCGGGACAGGGGCCTACGAGCAGTACTTC.

V usage is TRBV11-2 and J usage is TRBJ1-1; TRBD1 is a possible D gene (5 bases). The CDR3 extends over 16 amino acids. The V gene lost 5 bases and the J gene lost 4 bases, with 20 bases spanning the gap. Looked up from germline, CDR1 is SGHAT and CDR2 is FQNNGV. CDR3 in amino acids: CASSVLGVRGGTEAFF. CDR3 sequence (DNA): TGTGCCAGCAGCGTGTTGGGGGTTCGGGGAGGCACTGAAGCTTTCTTT.

The chain joins TRBV24-1 to TRBJ2-1, with 7 bases that match TRBD1. Germline V gene lookup returns CDR1 KGHDR and CDR2 SFDVKD. After removal of 4 bases from V and 4 bases from J, the junction contained 9 bases not matched to a gene. There are 16 residues in the CDR3. Written as DNA, the CDR3 is TGTGCCACCAGTGACGCCACAGGGGTAGGGTACAATGAGCAGTTCTTC. Translated: CATSDATGVGYNEQFF.

This clonotype has more than one count but fewer than ten. The chain links TRBV3-1 to TRBJ1-2; D is possibly TRBD1 (6 bases). The length of the CDR3 is 15 residues. From germline, CDR1 is LGHDT and CDR2 YNNKEL (reference sequence). Trimming left V 0 bases short and J 9 bases short, with 17 bases between. DNA for the CDR3: TGTGCCAGCAGCCAAGAGGCATTTGGAGGGGGGCGCTACACCTTC. Its translation: CASSQEAFGGGRYTF.

This clonotype appeared many times. The chain combines TRBV4-3 with TRBJ2-7; 12 nucleotides match TRBD1. The V segment lost 2 bases and the J segment 5 bases; nucleotides outside the gene matches: 7. Germline CDR1 and CDR2: LGHNA and YSLEER. CDR3 length: 16 amino acids. CDR3 sequence (DNA): TGCGCCAGCAGCCAACCAGGGACAGGGGGCTTGAACGAGCAGTACTTC. Translation: CASSQPGTGGLNEQYF.

This clonotype was picked up a small number of times. The rearrangement uses TRBV6-6 and TRBJ1-5; D may be TRBD1 (6 bases). Trimming cost V 8 bases and J 6 bases, with 11 bases left between them. CDR1 MNHNY and CDR2 SVGAGI come from the germline V gene (reference sequence). CDR3 size: 12 residues. CDR3 amino acids: CASAGGTQPQHF. The CDR3 coding sequence is TGTGCCAGCGCGGGGGGCACTCAGCCCCAGCATTTT.